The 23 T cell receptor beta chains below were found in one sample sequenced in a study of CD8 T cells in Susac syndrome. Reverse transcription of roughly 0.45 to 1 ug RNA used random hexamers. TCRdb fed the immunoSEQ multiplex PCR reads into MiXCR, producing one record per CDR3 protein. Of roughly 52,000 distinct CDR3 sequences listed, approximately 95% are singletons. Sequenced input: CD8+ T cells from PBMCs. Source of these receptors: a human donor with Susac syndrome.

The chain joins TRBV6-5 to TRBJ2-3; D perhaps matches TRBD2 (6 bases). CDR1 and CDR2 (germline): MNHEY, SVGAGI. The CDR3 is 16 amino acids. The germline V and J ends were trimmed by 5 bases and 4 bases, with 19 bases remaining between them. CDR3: CASSLSVGGLADTQYF. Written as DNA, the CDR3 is TGTGCCAGCAGTCTCTCGGTGGGGGGATTGGCAGATACGCAGTATTTT.

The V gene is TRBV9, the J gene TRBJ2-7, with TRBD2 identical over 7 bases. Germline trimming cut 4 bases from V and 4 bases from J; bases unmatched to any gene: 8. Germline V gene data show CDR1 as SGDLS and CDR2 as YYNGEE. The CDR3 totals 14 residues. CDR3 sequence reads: CASSLGNGGYEQYF. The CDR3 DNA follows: TGTGCCAGCAGCCTCGGGAACGGGGGGTACGAGCAGTACTTC.

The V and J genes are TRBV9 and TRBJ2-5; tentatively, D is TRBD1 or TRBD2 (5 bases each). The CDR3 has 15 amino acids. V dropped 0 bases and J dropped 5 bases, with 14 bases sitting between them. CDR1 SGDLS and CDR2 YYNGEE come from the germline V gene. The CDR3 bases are TGTGCCAGCAGCGTAGGGGGGACCGAGCTGGAGACCCAGTACTTC. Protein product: CASSVGGTELETQYF.

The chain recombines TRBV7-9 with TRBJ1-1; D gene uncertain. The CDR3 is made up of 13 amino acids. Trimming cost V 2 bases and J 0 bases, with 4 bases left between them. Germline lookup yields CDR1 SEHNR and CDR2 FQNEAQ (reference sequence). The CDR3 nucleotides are TGTGCCAGCAGCTTAACCATGAACACTGAAGCTTTCTTT. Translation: CASSLTMNTEAFF.

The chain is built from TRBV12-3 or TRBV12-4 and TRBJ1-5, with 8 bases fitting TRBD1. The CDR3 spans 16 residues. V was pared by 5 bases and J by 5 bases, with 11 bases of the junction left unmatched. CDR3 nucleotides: TGTGCCAGCAGTCCCACCGGCGCCAGGGGGCATCAGCCCCAGCATTTT. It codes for CASSPTGARGHQPQHF.

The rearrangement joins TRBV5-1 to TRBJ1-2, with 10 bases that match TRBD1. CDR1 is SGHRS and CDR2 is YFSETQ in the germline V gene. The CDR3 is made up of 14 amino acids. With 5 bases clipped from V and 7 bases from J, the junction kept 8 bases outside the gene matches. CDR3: CASRAGTGDFGYTF. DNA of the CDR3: TGCGCCAGCAGGGCCGGGACAGGGGATTTTGGCTACACCTTC.

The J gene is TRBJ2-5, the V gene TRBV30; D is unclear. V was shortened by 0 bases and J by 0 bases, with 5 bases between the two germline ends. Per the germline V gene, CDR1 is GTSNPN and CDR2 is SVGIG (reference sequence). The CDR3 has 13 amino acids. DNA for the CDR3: TGTGCCTGGAGTGTTGGACACCAAGAGACCCAGTACTTC. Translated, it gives CAWSVGHQETQYF.

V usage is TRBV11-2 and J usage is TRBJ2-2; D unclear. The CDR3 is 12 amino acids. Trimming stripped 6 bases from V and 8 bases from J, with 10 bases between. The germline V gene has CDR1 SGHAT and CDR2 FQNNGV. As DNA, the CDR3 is TGTGCCAGCAGGCTACCGGCGGGGGAGCTGTTTTTT. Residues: CASRLPAGELFF.

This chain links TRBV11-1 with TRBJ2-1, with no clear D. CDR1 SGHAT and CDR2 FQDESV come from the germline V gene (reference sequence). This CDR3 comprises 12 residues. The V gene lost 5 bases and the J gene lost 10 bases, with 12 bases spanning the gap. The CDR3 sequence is CASSPRGLEQFF. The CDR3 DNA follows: TGTGCCAGCAGCCCCAGAGGTTTGGAGCAGTTCTTC.

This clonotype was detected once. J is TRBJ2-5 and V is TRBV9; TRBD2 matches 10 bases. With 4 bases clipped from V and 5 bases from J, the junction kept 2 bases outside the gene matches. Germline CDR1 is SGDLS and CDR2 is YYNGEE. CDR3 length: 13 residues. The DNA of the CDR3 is TGTGCCAGCAGCACTAGCGGGGAGGAGACCCAGTACTTC. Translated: CASSTSGEETQYF.

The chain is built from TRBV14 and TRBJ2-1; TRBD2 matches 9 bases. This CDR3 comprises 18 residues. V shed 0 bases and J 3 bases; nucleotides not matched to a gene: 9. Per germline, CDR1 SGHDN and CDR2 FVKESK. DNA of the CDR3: TGTGCCAGCAGCCAAGACCTCCTTAGCGGGGGTTACTACAATGAGCAGTTCTTC. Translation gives CASSQDLLSGGYYNEQFF. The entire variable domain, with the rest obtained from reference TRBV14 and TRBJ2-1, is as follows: EAGVTQFPSHSVIEKGQTVTLRCDPISGHDNLYWYRRVMGKEIKFLLHFVKESKQDESGMPNNRFLAERTGGTYSTLKVQPAELEDSGVYFCASSQDLLSGGYYNEQFFGPGTRLTVL.

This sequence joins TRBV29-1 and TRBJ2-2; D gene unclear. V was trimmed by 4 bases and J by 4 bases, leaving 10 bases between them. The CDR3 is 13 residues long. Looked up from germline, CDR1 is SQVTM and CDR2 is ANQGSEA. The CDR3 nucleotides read TGCAGCGTTGGACTTACGGGCACCGGGGAGCTGTTTTTT. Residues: CSVGLTGTGELFF.

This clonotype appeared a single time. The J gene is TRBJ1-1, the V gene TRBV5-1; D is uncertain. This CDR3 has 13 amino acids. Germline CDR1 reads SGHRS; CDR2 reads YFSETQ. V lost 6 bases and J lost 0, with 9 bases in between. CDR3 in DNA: TGCGCCAGCATAGGGCCGATGAACACTGAAGCTTTCTTT. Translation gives CASIGPMNTEAFF.

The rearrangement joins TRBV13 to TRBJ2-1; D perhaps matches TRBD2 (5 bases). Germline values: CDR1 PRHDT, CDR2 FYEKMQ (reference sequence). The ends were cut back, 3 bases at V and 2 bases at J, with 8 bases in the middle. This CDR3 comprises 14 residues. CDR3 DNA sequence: TGTGCCAGCAGCTTCCGGGGTCCCTACAATGAGCAGTTCTTC. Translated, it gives CASSFRGPYNEQFF.

Here the CDR3 reads CASSLSGGGQTYNSPLHF. CDR3 sequence (DNA): TGTGCCAGCAGTTTATCCGGGGGAGGACAGACTTATAATTCACCCCTCCACTTT. The V call is TRBV27, the J call TRBJ1-6; maybe TRBD1 (6 bases). CDR1 and CDR2 (germline): MNHEY, SMNVEV (reference sequence). Trimming removed 0 bases from V and 4 bases from J, with 16 bases in between. The CDR3 covers 18 residues.

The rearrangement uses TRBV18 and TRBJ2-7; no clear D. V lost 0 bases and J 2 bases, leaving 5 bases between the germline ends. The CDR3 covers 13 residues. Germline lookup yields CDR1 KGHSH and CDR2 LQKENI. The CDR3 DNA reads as TGTGCCAGCTCACCACCACAACCCTACGAGCAGTACTTC. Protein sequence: CASSPPQPYEQYF.

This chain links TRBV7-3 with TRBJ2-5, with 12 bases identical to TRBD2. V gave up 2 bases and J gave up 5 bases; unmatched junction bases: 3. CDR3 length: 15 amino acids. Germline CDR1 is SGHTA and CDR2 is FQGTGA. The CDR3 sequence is CASSLLAGGMETQYF. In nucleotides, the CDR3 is TGTGCCAGCAGCTTACTAGCGGGGGGGATGGAGACCCAGTACTTC.

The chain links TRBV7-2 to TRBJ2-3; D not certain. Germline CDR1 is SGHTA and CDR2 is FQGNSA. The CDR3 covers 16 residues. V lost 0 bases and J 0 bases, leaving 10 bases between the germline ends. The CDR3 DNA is TGTGCCAGCAGCTTAGCGAGTTTAAGGAGCACAGATACGCAGTATTTT. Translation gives CASSLASLRSTDTQYF.

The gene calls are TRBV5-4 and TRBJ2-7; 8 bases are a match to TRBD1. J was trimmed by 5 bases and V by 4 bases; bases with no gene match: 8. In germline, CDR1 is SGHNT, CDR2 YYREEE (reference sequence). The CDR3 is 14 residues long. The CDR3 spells CASSQGQVRHEQYF. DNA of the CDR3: TGTGCCAGCAGCCAGGGACAGGTCCGGCACGAGCAGTACTTC.

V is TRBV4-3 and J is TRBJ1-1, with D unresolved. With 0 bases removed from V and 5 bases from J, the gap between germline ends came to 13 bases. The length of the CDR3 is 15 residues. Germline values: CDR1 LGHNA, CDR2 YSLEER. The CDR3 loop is CASSQDRGSGTEAFF. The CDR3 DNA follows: TGCGCCAGCAGCCAAGATAGAGGGTCTGGGACTGAAGCTTTCTTT.

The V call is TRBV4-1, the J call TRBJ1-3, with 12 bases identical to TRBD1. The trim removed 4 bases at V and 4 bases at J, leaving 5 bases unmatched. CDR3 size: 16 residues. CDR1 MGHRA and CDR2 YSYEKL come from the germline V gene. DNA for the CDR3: TGCGCCAGCAGCCTCCGGGACAGGGGGCCCGGAAACACCATATATTTT. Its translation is CASSLRDRGPGNTIYF.

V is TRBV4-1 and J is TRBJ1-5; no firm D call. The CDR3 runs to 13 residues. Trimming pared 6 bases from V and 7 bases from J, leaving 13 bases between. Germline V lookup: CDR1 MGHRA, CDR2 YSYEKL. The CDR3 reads CASSEEEGQPQHF. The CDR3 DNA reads TGCGCCAGCAGTGAAGAGGAGGGACAGCCCCAGCATTTT.

Here the CDR3 reads CASSDEIAGGMYNEQFF. The CDR3 DNA is TGTGCCAGCAGTGACGAAATAGCGGGGGGAATGTACAATGAGCAGTTCTTC. V usage is TRBV6-1 and J usage is TRBJ2-1; 10 bases are a match to TRBD2. V was pared by 3 bases and J by 4 bases, with 9 bases of the junction left unmatched. Germline assignment: CDR1 MNHNS and CDR2 SASEGT. This CDR3 has 17 amino acids.